This T cell receptor beta chain is from a study of CD8+ T cells in alopecia areata. Germline CDR1 and CDR2: SGDLS and YYNGEE. There are 15 residues in the CDR3. V lost 4 bases, J lost 3 bases, and 10 bases stayed unmatched. Noted treatment: oral pan-JAK inhibitor, 5-10 mg twice daily. Specimens obtained from alopecia areata patients comprised lesional scalp punch biopsies and peripheral blood. Sequencing templates came from extracted RNA that was reverse transcribed into cDNA. Method: immunoSEQ multiplex PCR; TCRdb's copy keeps in-frame clones and lacks some. There are 110,000 to 150,000 clones in the sample; 45% to 60% occur only once, and roughly 15% lies in the top ten.

Sequenced material: CD8+ T cells sorted from blood, taken at week 4, from a patient treated with tofacitinib. The origin of this receptor is a human donor with alopecia areata. The rearrangement uses TRBV9 and TRBJ2-7; 7 nucleotides align to TRBD1. The CDR3 region has the DNA TGTGCCAGCAGCCCTTCCGACAGGGCGGTCTACGAGCAGTACTTC. This codes for CASSPSDRAVYEQYF.